This entry features one T cell receptor (beta chain) sequence. The antigen remains undetermined. This sample is part of a study of T cells in narcolepsy. Study-wide results and caveats: Reportedly, autoreactive clonotypes were serially detected in patients' blood but not controls'. Autoreactive clone sequences were missing from some blood memory CD4+ repertoires.

V gave up 7 bases and J gave up 8 bases, with 21 bases separating them. The CDR3 spans 14 residues. Germline V gene data show CDR1 as SGHRS and CDR2 as YFSETQ. Profiled with immunoSEQ multiplex PCR; TCRdb holds only in-frame clones, not every one. This table has around 34,000 clones, over 70% appearing once. Sample: memory (CD45RA-) CD4+ T cells from blood. This sequence was found in a human donor in good health. The chain couples TRBV5-1 to TRBJ1-1; perhaps TRBD1 as D (5 bases). This chain's CDR3 is CASRTSTPGTEAFF. CDR3 bases: TGCGCCAGCCGAACGTCGACGCCGGGGACCGAAGCTTTCTTT.